What follows are 10 T cell receptor beta chains derived from one specimen sequenced in a study of blood T cell repertoires in COVID-19. Using immunoSEQ multiplex PCR, the repertoire was profiled, and TCRdb retains in-frame clones only, with some absent. The table shows 50,000 to 60,000 clones, with more than 80% occurring only once. Sequenced material: peripheral blood. The receptors here all came from a middle-aged man with acute or convalescent COVID-19.

For the CDR3, the DNA is TGCGCCAGCAGCTTAGGACAGGTTTCTGGGGCCAACGTCCTGACTTTC. It is translated as CASSLGQVSGANVLTF. The gene calls are TRBV5-1 and TRBJ2-6; 7 positions agree with TRBD1. The V segment lost 2 bases and the J segment 1 base; nucleotides outside the gene matches: 3. Germline CDR1 and CDR2: SGHRS and YFSETQ. This CDR3 region has 16 residues.

This clone was detected only once. The chain couples TRBV18 to TRBJ2-1; TRBD2 agrees at 8 bases. The V segment lost 4 bases and the J segment 7 bases; nucleotides outside the gene matches: 9. The CDR3 consists of 15 residues. The germline CDR1 and CDR2 sequences are KGHSH and LQKENI. The CDR3 coding sequence is TGTGCCAGCTCACAAACTAGCGGTGCCGAAAATGAGCAGTTCTTC. Its translation is CASSQTSGAENEQFF.

The genes are TRBV28 and TRBJ1-3; D not certain. V lost 6 bases and J lost 1, with 13 bases in between. The germline V gene has CDR1 MDHEN and CDR2 SYDVKM. The CDR3 is 15 residues long. The CDR3 spells CASREGRSSGNTIYF. DNA for the CDR3: TGTGCCAGCAGGGAGGGCAGGTCGTCTGGAAACACCATATATTTT.

The genes are TRBV6-5 and TRBJ1-5; no reliable D call. CDR1 and CDR2 from the germline V gene are MNHEY and SVGAGI. V was clipped by 8 bases and J by 0 bases, with 11 bases between them. The CDR3 totals 14 residues. The CDR3 reads CASVVSYSNQPQHF. The CDR3 DNA reads TGTGCCAGCGTCGTGAGTTATAGCAATCAGCCCCAGCATTTT.

This sequence joins TRBV6-1 and TRBJ2-3; 7 bases map to TRBD2. The CDR3 covers 13 residues. V trimming: 0 bases; J trimming: 8 bases; junction bases outside the gene matches: 2. Germline loops: CDR1 MNHNS, CDR2 SASEGT. The CDR3 DNA follows: TGTGCCAGCAGTGAAGCGGGAGGGACTACGCAGTATTTT. This sequence encodes CASSEAGGTTQYF.

The J gene is TRBJ2-1, the V gene TRBV30; 10 bases map to TRBD1. The CDR3 length is 14 residues. CDR1 and CDR2 from the germline V gene are GTSNPN and SVGIG (reference sequence). V lost 3 bases to trimming and J lost 8 bases; unmatched junction nucleotides: 7. CDR3 in amino acids: CAWSRQGARDEQFF. The CDR3 nucleotides are TGTGCCTGGAGCAGACAGGGGGCGAGGGATGAGCAGTTCTTC.

The V and J genes are TRBV27 and TRBJ1-2; 9 bases map to TRBD1. This CDR3 region has 13 residues. With V trimmed by 6 bases and J by 2 bases, 1 base remained unmatched. Germline CDR1 and CDR2: MNHEY and SMNVEV (reference sequence). CDR3 bases: TGTGCCAGCAGGGGGACAGGGAACTATGGCTACACCTTC. This sequence encodes CASRGTGNYGYTF.

The rearrangement links TRBV2 to TRBJ2-7, with a weak D call TRBD1 (6 bases). V dropped 0 bases and J dropped 4 bases, with 10 bases sitting between them. CDR1 and CDR2 (germline): SNHLY, FYNNEI. The CDR3 is made up of 14 amino acids. The CDR3 protein is CASSEAFRGYEQYF. The CDR3 DNA follows: TGTGCCAGCAGTGAAGCGTTCAGGGGTTACGAGCAGTACTTC.

The rearrangement uses TRBV19 and TRBJ1-1; D gene ambiguous. This CDR3 is built from 15 residues. The V end lost 2 bases, the J end lost 6 bases, and 16 bases lay between the germline ends. Looked up from germline, CDR1 is LNHDA and CDR2 is SQIVND (reference sequence). The CDR3 bases are TGTGCCAGTAGTATAATTGGCAGTCAGAGCGCTGAAGCTTTCTTT. This sequence encodes CASSIIGSQSAEAFF.

The rearrangement uses TRBV27 and TRBJ2-1; D may be TRBD1 (5 bases). Germline CDR1 and CDR2: MNHEY and SMNVEV (reference sequence). The CDR3 extends over 12 amino acids. The V end lost 5 bases, the J end lost 9 bases, and 11 bases lay between the germline ends. CDR3 DNA sequence: TGTGCCAGCAGTCCACAGGTGGCTGAGCAGTTCTTC. It translates to CASSPQVAEQFF.